This T cell receptor (beta chain) was sequenced in a study of shared clonotypes between healthy human individuals (dated by TCRdb to 2020 to 2021). With regard to the full study: Three men and two women, aged 18 to 49 years, made up the cohort. Libraries were prepared and TCR repertoires were sequenced by different laboratories using diverse techniques, in order to increase sequencing depth and limit assay-specific biases. Per donor, leukapheresis produced somewhere between about 0.9 and 10 billion PBMCs. For each donor, three plates each were used for CD4 naive and CD4 memory, two plates were used for CD8 naive, and one plate was used for CD8 memory. To estimate repertoire size and how much clonotype sharing occurs between individuals, the study deeply sequenced the blood TCR repertoires of five healthy adults. Study-level results and caveats: When a handful of donors were compared, the shared fraction of clonotypes was around 5.1% for naive CD4, less than 4% for naive CD8, 2.3% for memory CD4, and under 0.5% for memory CD8. Rarefaction of sorted-subset datasets indicated incomplete sequencing despite the large sequencing depth. Because the study included only a small number of donors, the genetic and exposure-history diversity represented was limited. Pairwise subsampling led to the expectation that sequencing depth would affect the degree of clonotype sharing among donors. Only blood was sampled, and tissue TCR repertoires likely differ from those in blood. Clonotypes shared by all four sorted-subset donors showed higher generation probabilities than non-shared clonotypes. Naive subsets generally had larger estimated clonotype richness than memory subsets did.

As concerns this clone: What antigen it recognizes has not been identified. No base quality values were provided; no much bigger clone lies one nucleotide off.

Using the deep immunoSEQ assay, TCR CDR3 regions were amplified from genomic DNA by multiplex PCR. Extracted genomic DNA from each cell subset was spread evenly across all wells of several immunoSEQ 96-well plates, with each plate serving as a replicate. For sorted subsets, 150 to 250 ng of genomic DNA, equivalent to around 31,000 T cell genomes, went into each replicate PCR. The purified libraries were quantified using a Qubit 3.0 fluorometer, sized with a Bioanalyzer 2100, and then quantified again using the KAPA Library Quantification kit. Each immunoSEQ 96-well plate was sequenced on its own single-read 150-cycle Illumina NextSeq 550 flow cell. The authors processed their data as follows. Because the immunoSEQ output held only junctional sequences and lacked quality scores, the filtering could not match the filtering applied to full-length reads. Sequences were annotated with PyIR, a Python wrapper for IgBLAST v1.9, and V/J genes and CDR3 were assigned using IMGT germline references. Reads were filtered out if the reads had weak V/J assignments (E-value above 1e-6), no CDR3, stop codons, out-of-frame junctions, or ambiguous translated residues. V3J clonotypes were defined as sequences sharing the same inferred V gene, J gene, and CDR3 amino acid sequence. Percentage overlap between repertoires was computed as shared unique clonotypes divided by the size of the smaller repertoire. RTK rarefaction, the Chao1 estimator, and Recon v2.1 estimates of unobserved clonotypes were used to assess repertoire richness. Generation probabilities were computed with OLGA for all TCRbeta clonotypes obtained by the gDNA method from several donors. Drawn from immuneACCESS, this table holds only the in-frame rearrangements with V and J called that TCRdb kept. Clones are partly lost; checked studies trace under half to an unresolved V gene and leave the rest unexplained. The D gene and trimming were derived from the DNA, and the V and J assignments and clone size from that table. This sample holds hundreds of thousands of clones; around 96% were observed only once. Approximately 0.12% of the sample belongs to the ten largest clones.

CD8 naive samples were obtained by positive selection for CCR7 among CD45RO-negative cells, yielding a CD45RA+CCR7+ population from which TemRA cells were excluded. Healthy HIV-negative adults with no recently reported acute infections or vaccinations were included as donors. Every donor was a Caucasian adult residing in Nashville, Tennessee, USA. Blood was obtained by leukapheresis, after which PBMCs were separated by Ficoll-Histopaque density gradient centrifugation and cryopreserved in liquid nitrogen vapor phase. Purity and quantity of every magnetically sorted T cell population were checked by analytical flow cytometry. Each sorted fraction had its genomic DNA isolated and then quantified by UV absorbance on a Nanodrop 2000c. The trim is 4 bases for V and 3 bases for J, with a gap of 16 bases between the germline ends. The CDR3 contains 15 residues, cysteine and phenylalanine counted. The read is trimmed to its CDR3 DNA, 45 bases read in frame from base 1. The germline V gene encodes CDR1 MGHRA and CDR2 YSYEKL.

The rearranged segments are TRBV4-1 and TRBJ2-7, with the identity of the D gene unclear. Sequenced material: naive CD8+ T cells sorted from blood. The cell subset or site label on this specimen signifies: CD45RA+CCR7+. The clonotype comes from a woman under 40 in good health. The CDR3 protein sequence reads: CASSLRVQGGYEQYF. At the DNA level, the sequence is TGCGCCAGCAGCCTGAGAGTGCAAGGTGGCTACGAGCAGTACTTC.